This entry concerns a single TCR beta chain. The data are from a study of PD-1 blockade in mismatch repair-deficient tumors. CDR1 and CDR2 from the germline V gene are MNHEY and SVGAGI. V shed 0 bases and J 7 bases; nucleotides not matched to a gene: 6. This CDR3 has 16 amino acids. The repertoire was sequenced with immunoSEQ multiplex PCR; TCRdb's copy has only in-frame clones and lacks some. The sample contains over 75,000 clones, roughly 80% of which appear only once. PCR or immunohistochemistry showed mismatch repair deficiency in every enrolled patient. The origin of this receptor is an adult with mismatch repair-deficient cancer. The sample consisted of peripheral blood, taken 12 weeks after starting pembrolizumab. The V and J genes are TRBV6-5 and TRBJ2-1; 10 bases align to TRBD2. CDR3 amino acids: CASSYSLTSGVNEQFF. Written as DNA, the CDR3 is TGTGCCAGCAGTTACTCGTTAACTAGCGGGGTTAATGAGCAGTTCTTC.